Listed here are 2 T cell receptor beta chains from one sample, sequenced in a study of T cells in women clearing cervical HPV infection. Libraries were prepared by immunoSEQ multiplex PCR; TCRdb keeps only in-frame clonotypes and omits some of them. The sample table sets out 15,000 or so clones. Sequenced input: blood buffy coat. These receptors were obtained from a woman between 18 and 70 years old with a cervical HPV16 infection that either progressed to CIN3+ or cleared (not recorded which).

As concerns this clone: The read halts 3 residues ahead of the CDR3 end, with the missing end drawn from the germline J gene. This chain joins TRBV14 and TRBJ2-2, with D possibly matching TRBD1 (6 bases). Germline loops: CDR1 SGHDN, CDR2 FVKESK. The CDR3 is made up of 15 amino acids. The part of the CDR3 DNA that was read is TGTGCCAGCAGCCAAGTAGGCAGGGGCAATTCACCG. It yields the protein CASSQVGRGNSP. The full CDR3 is CASSQVGRGNSPLFF.

Regarding this clone: The CDR3 goes on 3 residues after the read ends, and that part is filled in from the germline J gene. This chain links TRBV30 with TRBJ2-3; D is undetermined. Germline CDR1 is GTSNPN and CDR2 is SVGIG (reference sequence). This CDR3 has 13 residues. This chain's CDR3 is CAWRPDSNQPQYF. The CDR3 bases that were read are TGTGCCTGGAGACCGGATAGCAATCAGCCG.